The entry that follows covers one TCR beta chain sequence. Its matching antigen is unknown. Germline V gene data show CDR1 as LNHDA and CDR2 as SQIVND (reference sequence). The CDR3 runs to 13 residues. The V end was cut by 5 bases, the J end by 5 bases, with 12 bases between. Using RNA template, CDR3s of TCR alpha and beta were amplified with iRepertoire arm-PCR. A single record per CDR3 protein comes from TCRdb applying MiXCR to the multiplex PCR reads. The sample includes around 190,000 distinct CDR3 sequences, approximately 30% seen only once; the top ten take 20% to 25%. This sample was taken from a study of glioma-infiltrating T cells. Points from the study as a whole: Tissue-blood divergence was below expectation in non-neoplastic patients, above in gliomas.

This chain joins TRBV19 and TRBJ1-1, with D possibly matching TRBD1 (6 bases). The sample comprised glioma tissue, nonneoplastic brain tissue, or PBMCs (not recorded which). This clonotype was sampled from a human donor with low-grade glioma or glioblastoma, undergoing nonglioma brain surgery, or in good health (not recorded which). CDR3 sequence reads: CASSQAGETEAFF. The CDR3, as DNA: TGTGCCAGTAGTCAGGCAGGGGAGACTGAAGCTTTCTTT.